This T cell receptor (beta chain) was documented in a study of CD8+ T cells in alopecia areata. TCR sequencing used cDNA made by reverse transcription of extracted RNA. TCRdb keeps only in-frame clones here, not all; method: immunoSEQ multiplex PCR. The data contain about 250,000 clones, 60% of them singletons. Regarding treatment: oral pan-JAK inhibitor, 5-10 mg twice daily. Lesional scalp tissue (obtained by punch biopsy) and peripheral blood were collected from alopecia areata patients. Both CD4+ and CD8+ T cells were separated by sorting PBMCs. This CDR3 comprises 16 residues. The ends lost 4 bases at V and 4 bases at J; junction bases unmatched: 8. The germline V gene encodes CDR1 SGHDN and CDR2 FVKESK.

This sample comprised CD4+ T cells sorted from blood, obtained at week 52, from a patient treated with tofacitinib. The chain employs TRBV14 and TRBJ2-2, with 8 positions matching TRBD1. This TCR was sampled from a human donor with alopecia areata. The CDR3 DNA is TGTGCCAGCAGCCCCATCGGACAGGGTCGCACCGGGGAGCTGTTTTTT. The encoded protein is CASSPIGQGRTGELFF.